This T cell receptor (beta chain) is from a study of control samples from healthy donors and cancer patients. Per germline, CDR1 LNHDA and CDR2 SQIVND (reference sequence). The CDR3 spans 13 residues. V was pared by 9 bases and J by 4 bases, with 7 bases of the junction left unmatched. Assay used: immunoSEQ multiplex PCR; TCRdb lists only in-frame clones, some missing. The data show about 95,000 clones, roughly 90% seen once. The sequenced sample consisted of blood. The receptor comes from a woman in her seventies in good health. V usage is TRBV19 and J usage is TRBJ1-1; 8 nucleotides agree with TRBD1. As DNA, the CDR3 is TGTGCCAGCCAGGACAGGGTCGGCACTGAAGCTTTCTTT. As protein: CASQDRVGTEAFF.